This paragraph covers one TCR beta chain sequence. The sample comes from a study of shared clonotypes between healthy human individuals. Every subset had its genomic DNA shared out evenly among several immunoSEQ plates. Using about 190 ng DNA, about 30,000 T cell genomes, the sorted-subset replicate PCRs were run. The assay was immunoSEQ multiplex PCR, and TCRdb's table has in-frame clones only and misses some. Of fewer than 3 million clones listed, 85% to 95% are singletons. Subsets obtained from CD4+ cells comprised CD45RA+ naive and CD45RA-negative memory cells. This receptor was taken from a young man in good health. Some clones in this sample may be carry-over from other donors' samples. The sequenced sample was naive CD4+ T cells from PBMCs. The sample's subset: CD45RA+ positively selected.

As DNA, the CDR3 is TGTGCCAGCAGCTTATCACACGATGAGCAGTTCTTC. It codes for CASSLSHDEQFF. The chain employs TRBV7-2 and TRBJ2-1; no clear D gene. This CDR3 is 12 amino acids long. The germline V gene has CDR1 SGHTA and CDR2 FQGNSA. V lost 2 bases and J lost 8, with 7 bases in between.